The 28 T cell receptor beta chains presented below share a single source sample, sequenced in a study of T cell repertoires in cytomegalovirus infection. Using its own MiXCR run on the reads, TCRdb lists one record per CDR3 protein. The data show hundreds of thousands of distinct CDR3 sequences, around 10% seen once. The specimen was PBMCs. Every receptor here comes from a human donor in good health (CMV status not recorded). Some clones in this sample may be carry-over from other donors' samples.

This clonotype came up many times. The chain uses TRBV19 and TRBJ1-5; no clear D gene. The germline V and J ends were trimmed by 5 bases and 4 bases, with 12 bases remaining between them. Germline V lookup: CDR1 LNHDA, CDR2 SQIVND (reference sequence). This CDR3 has 14 residues. As DNA, the CDR3 is TGTGCCAGTAGTGAGGGAAGAGGAAATCAGCCCCAGCATTTT. Encoded protein: CASSEGRGNQPQHF.

This clonotype was recorded a few times. The V gene is TRBV7-9, the J gene TRBJ2-1, with D perhaps matching TRBD1 (5 bases). Trimming took off 8 bases at V and 0 bases at J, with 14 bases between the two ends. The CDR3 loop spans 15 amino acids. In germline, CDR1 is SEHNR, CDR2 FQNEAQ (reference sequence). The CDR3 DNA reads TGTGCCAGCGGTTCGACAGCCCCCTCCTACAATGAGCAGTTCTTC. The encoded protein is CASGSTAPSYNEQFF.

The J gene is TRBJ2-7, the V gene TRBV5-5; D not resolved. The CDR3 has 15 residues. V lost 0 bases and J 2 bases, leaving 12 bases between the germline ends. Germline V gene lookup returns CDR1 SGHKS and CDR2 YYEKEE (reference sequence). CDR3 nucleotides: TGTGCCAGCAGCTTGGCCGAAGGGAAGACCTACGAGCAGTACTTC. Translating it yields CASSLAEGKTYEQYF.

V is TRBV28 and J is TRBJ2-5; a weak D match, TRBD2 (5 bases). Germline assignment: CDR1 MDHEN and CDR2 SYDVKM. V was trimmed by 3 bases and J by 10 bases, leaving 18 bases between them. The CDR3 has 14 residues. The CDR3 DNA follows: TGTGCCAGCAGTTTGGGGTTGAGGGTAGGCGACCAGTACTTC. Protein: CASSLGLRVGDQYF. The whole variable domain, remainder taken from reference TRBV28 and TRBJ2-5, is DVKVTQSSRYLVKRTGEKVFLECVQDMDHENMFWYRQDPGLGLRLIYFSYDVKMKEKGDIPEGYSVSREKKERFSLILESASTNQTSMYLCASSLGLRVGDQYFGPGTRLLVL.

This chain uses TRBV19 with TRBJ2-1, with D perhaps TRBD2 (6 bases). From germline, CDR1 is LNHDA and CDR2 SQIVND (reference sequence). Trimming shortened V by 3 bases and J by 6 bases, and 24 bases separated the two germline ends. The CDR3 has 18 residues. The CDR3 DNA is TGTGCCAGTAGTATTGGGGTTGGGCGGGACTCAGAGATCAATGAGCAGTTCTTC. Encoded protein: CASSIGVGRDSEINEQFF.

This clonotype turned up a few times. The chain joins TRBV10-3 to TRBJ2-1, with D perhaps matching TRBD2 (5 bases). The CDR3 runs to 13 residues. Germline V gene sequence: CDR1 ENHRY, CDR2 SYGVKD. V was clipped by 10 bases and J by 6 bases, with 16 bases between them. In DNA form, the CDR3 reads TGTGCCACCGCGGGTCCCGACCCCAATGAGCAGTTCTTC. This sequence encodes CATAGPDPNEQFF.

Many counts were recorded for this clonotype. V gene TRBV6-2 or TRBV6-3 combines with J gene TRBJ1-1; D is ambiguous. The germline V and J ends were trimmed by 1 base and 4 bases, with 10 bases remaining between them. The germline CDR1 and CDR2 sequences are MNHEY and SVGEGT. CDR3 length: 14 residues. The CDR3 DNA sequence: TGTGCCAGCAGTTACTTCCGAGGAGGCACTGAAGCTTTCTTT. It translates to CASSYFRGGTEAFF.

This clonotype was counted only a few times. This sequence joins TRBV15 and TRBJ1-3; 9 bases match TRBD1. J gave up 7 bases and V 3 bases, and 16 bases lay outside the gene matches. This CDR3 is built from 18 residues. Looked up from germline, CDR1 is LNHNV and CDR2 is YYDKDF (reference sequence). The CDR3 protein is CATSRPSGRDRVRNTIYF. The CDR3 DNA sequence: TGTGCCACCAGCAGGCCATCGGGCCGGGACAGGGTACGCAACACCATATATTTT.

The rearrangement uses TRBV20-1 and TRBJ2-1, with a tentative D call TRBD2 (6 bases). The germline V gene has CDR1 DFQATT and CDR2 SNEGSKA (reference sequence). Trimming left V 2 bases short and J 0 bases short, with 14 bases between. This CDR3 comprises 16 residues. Written as DNA, the CDR3 is TGCAGTGCTAGACGGGCGGGGCGAACCTCCTACAATGAGCAGTTCTTC. Its translation is CSARRAGRTSYNEQFF.

As regards this clonotype: Possible read error: a much larger clone is one base away. V is TRBV18 and J is TRBJ2-5, with D possibly matching TRBD1 (6 bases). The CDR3 length is 13 residues. Germline V gene sequence: CDR1 KGHSH, CDR2 LQKENI. The CDR3 DNA is TGTGTCAGCTCCGGGACAAACCAAGAGACCCAGTACTTC. It codes for CVSSGTNQETQYF.

Comment on this clonotype: The junction and the germline gene differ at one end; a read error may be behind it. The chain joins TRBV28 to TRBJ2-3; the match to TRBD2 covers 7 bases. The CDR3 consists of 13 residues. CDR1 and CDR2 from the germline V gene are MDHEN and SYDVKM. The CDR3 sequence is CTSRHGLVDTQYF. CDR3 bases: TGTACCAGCAGACACGGACTAGTAGATACGCAGTATTTT.

The sample holds many counts of this clonotype. The V and J genes are TRBV7-2 and TRBJ1-1; D is uncertain. The CDR3 runs to 15 residues. Trimming left V 1 base short and J 4 bases short, with 13 bases between. The germline gives CDR1 SGHTA, CDR2 FQGNSA. CDR3 region: CASSLVEGGGTEAFF. Here the CDR3 DNA reads TGTGCCAGCAGCTTAGTCGAGGGAGGAGGCACTGAAGCTTTCTTT.

This clonotype showed up many times. The rearrangement uses TRBV20-1 and TRBJ2-1; D unclear. This CDR3 has 13 amino acids. V was cut by 6 bases and J by 9 bases, with 18 bases left in between. From germline, CDR1 is DFQATT and CDR2 SNEGSKA (reference sequence). CDR3 protein: CSAPRRLVTEQFF. CDR3 nucleotide sequence: TGCAGTGCCCCCCGCCGGCTAGTTACTGAGCAGTTCTTC.

This clonotype came up a few times. This chain uses TRBV28 with TRBJ2-7; 11 bases fit TRBD2. Germline-derived CDR1 and CDR2 are MDHEN and SYDVKM. J was trimmed by 0 bases and V by 5 bases; bases with no gene match: 3. This CDR3 region has 15 residues. The CDR3 region is CASSIAGGPSYEQYV. CDR3 DNA sequence: TGTGCCAGCAGTATAGCGGGGGGGCCCTCCTACGAGCAGTACGTC.

Ten or more counts support this clonotype. The gene calls are TRBV7-2 and TRBJ2-1; no definite D call. Germline V lookup: CDR1 SGHTA, CDR2 FQGNSA. The CDR3 covers 12 residues. Trimming stripped 1 base from V and 8 bases from J, with 6 bases between. In DNA, the CDR3 is TGTGCCAGCAGCTTAGATGAGTATGAGCAGTTCTTC. Amino acid sequence: CASSLDEYEQFF.

Ten or more counts support this clonotype. The J gene is TRBJ2-2, the V gene TRBV5-6; 16 bases match TRBD2. There are 17 residues in the CDR3. V dropped 4 bases and J dropped 9; count of bases not matched to a gene: 9. CDR1 is SGHDT, CDR2 YYEEEE, per germline. CDR3 protein: CASSQGLAGGRFRELFF. The CDR3 region has the DNA TGTGCCAGCAGCCAGGGACTAGCGGGGGGGCGATTCCGGGAGCTGTTTTTT.

In its sample, this clonotype was seen many times. The chain links TRBV14 to TRBJ1-1; no reliable D call. Germline CDR1 SGHDN, CDR2 FVKESK. The length of the CDR3 is 15 residues. Trimming took 3 bases from V and 1 from J, leaving 12 bases between them. The CDR3: CASSHSLQPNTEAFF. CDR3 DNA: TGTGCCAGCAGCCATTCTTTACAGCCGAACACTGAAGCTTTCTTT.

The V gene is TRBV6-1, the J gene TRBJ2-7; D is ambiguous. Germline V gene sequence: CDR1 MNHNS, CDR2 SASEGT. This CDR3 is built from 12 residues. V was shortened by 6 bases and J by 4 bases, with 10 bases between the two germline ends. As DNA, the CDR3 is TGTGCCAGCAGGAGCTGGGCGTACGAGCAGTACTTC. Translated, it gives CASRSWAYEQYF.

At least ten counts were recorded for this clonotype. The CDR3 sequence: CSARRGTNYGYTF. CDR3 nucleotide sequence: TGCAGTGCTAGAAGGGGAACTAACTATGGCTACACCTTC. The rearrangement joins TRBV20-1 to TRBJ1-2; a weak D match, TRBD1 (5 bases). The CDR3 contains 13 residues. Germline assignment: CDR1 DFQATT and CDR2 SNEGSKA (reference sequence). V was clipped by 2 bases and J by 0 bases, with 7 bases between them.

This clonotype was seen many times. The V call is TRBV6-2 or TRBV6-3, the J call TRBJ2-1, with 7 bases lining up with TRBD2. The CDR3 is 12 amino acids. The V gene's germline CDR1 is MNHEY and CDR2 SVGEGT. J was trimmed by 12 bases and V by 6 bases; bases with no gene match: 8. The CDR3 sequence is CASSPRERGQFF. The CDR3 DNA reads as TGTGCCAGCAGCCCAAGAGAGCGGGGGCAGTTCTTC.

Ten or more counts support this clonotype. The J gene is TRBJ2-1, the V gene TRBV14; 7 bases are a match to TRBD2. V shed 4 bases, J shed 5 bases, and the junction held 11 bases outside the gene matches. This CDR3 is 16 amino acids long. Germline V gene lookup returns CDR1 SGHDN and CDR2 FVKESK. CDR3 amino acids: CASSRRAAGMDNEQFF. CDR3 sequence (DNA): TGTGCCAGCAGCCGGCGGGCAGCGGGGATGGACAATGAGCAGTTCTTC. The full variable domain, completed using reference TRBV14 and TRBJ2-1, is EAGVTQFPSHSVIEKGQTVTLRCDPISGHDNLYWYRRVMGKEIKFLLHFVKESKQDESGMPNNRFLAERTGGTYSTLKVQPAELEDSGVYFCASSRRAAGMDNEQFFGPGTRLTVL.

The chain combines TRBV12-3 or TRBV12-4 with TRBJ2-5; D may be TRBD2 (5 bases). The V and J ends lost 6 bases and 5 bases respectively, with 13 bases between them. The CDR3 runs to 13 residues. This CDR3 reads CASSAAGPETQYF. The CDR3 nucleotides read TGTGCCAGCAGCGCGGCGGGCCCGGAGACCCAGTACTTC.

This clonotype was recorded at least ten times. The V gene is TRBV4-2, the J gene TRBJ2-1; possible D gene TRBD2, 7 bases. V was shortened by 1 base and J by 7 bases, with 17 bases between the two germline ends. Germline CDR1 is LGHNA and CDR2 is YNFKEQ. This CDR3 spans 16 amino acids. CDR3 region: CASSQAWGGARNEQFF. CDR3 coding DNA: TGTGCCAGCAGCCAAGCTTGGGGGGGGGCCCGAAATGAGCAGTTCTTC.

This clonotype was detected ten times or more. The V call is TRBV7-2, the J call TRBJ2-5; D is undetermined. CDR1 is SGHTA, CDR2 FQGNSA, per germline. The CDR3 consists of 13 residues. Trimming took 1 base from V and 2 from J, leaving 5 bases between them. For the CDR3, the DNA is TGTGCCAGCAGCTTAGGGAGTCAAGAGACCCAGTACTTC. It codes for CASSLGSQETQYF.

This clonotype was observed a few times. The V call is TRBV11-3, the J call TRBJ2-3; 9 nucleotides align to TRBD2. From germline, CDR1 is SGHNT and CDR2 YENEEA. With 3 bases clipped from V and 6 bases from J, the junction kept 7 bases outside the gene matches. The CDR3 spans 15 residues. The CDR3 is CASSFGAGGADTQYF. The CDR3 nucleotides read TGTGCCAGCAGCTTCGGAGCGGGGGGCGCGGATACGCAGTATTTT.

This clonotype has at least ten counts. V is TRBV4-1 and J is TRBJ2-7; the match to TRBD1 covers 11 bases. This CDR3 is 17 amino acids long. With V trimmed by 0 bases and J by 2 bases, 6 bases remained unmatched. Germline lookup yields CDR1 MGHRA and CDR2 YSYEKL. CDR3 DNA: TGCGCCAGCAGCCAAGAACCCTGGACAGGGGGCCCCTACGAGCAGTACGTC. Translated: CASSQEPWTGGPYEQYV.

Remarks on this clonotype: One end of the junction varies from germline; a read error may be responsible. The CDR3 DNA reads as TGTGCCAGCAGGTTAGGACAGTACAACACTGAAGCTTTCTTT. Its translation is CASRLGQYNTEAFF. The chain employs TRBV7-9 and TRBJ1-1; a possible D gene is TRBD1 (6 bases). Germline CDR1 reads SEHNR; CDR2 reads FQNEAQ (reference sequence). The CDR3 extends over 14 amino acids.

This clonotype was seen ten or more times. The chain joins TRBV29-1 to TRBJ1-1; D gene unclear. The CDR3 length is 13 residues. V dropped 2 bases and J dropped 0 bases, with 7 bases sitting between them. From germline, CDR1 is SQVTM and CDR2 ANQGSEA. The CDR3 bases are TGCAGCGTTGAATCGCTCATGAACACTGAAGCTTTCTTT. Its protein is CSVESLMNTEAFF.